These 27 T cell receptor beta chains came from one sample sequenced in a study of CDR3 diversity in severe acne. In TCRdb, the PCR reads were re-called with MiXCR into one record per CDR3 protein. This sample has about 84,000 distinct CDR3 sequences, with under 60% found just once. The sequenced material came from blood. The receptors were sampled from a male donor in good health, without acne.

The chain employs TRBV19 and TRBJ1-2, with D hard to call. The CDR3 contains 17 residues. V lost 8 bases, J lost 4 bases, and 26 bases lay in between. Germline CDR1 and CDR2: LNHDA and SQIVND (reference sequence). The CDR3 bases are TGTGCCAGTGTCCCATCCGGAGGACTAGCGGGAGGCTATGGCTACACCTTC. It translates to CASVPSGGLAGGYGYTF.

The chain is built from TRBV7-9 and TRBJ2-5; D not resolved. V lost 1 base and J 6 bases, leaving 9 bases between the germline ends. Germline values: CDR1 SEHNR, CDR2 FQNEAQ (reference sequence). There are 13 residues in the CDR3. CDR3 sequence: CASSLGPEKTQYF. The CDR3 DNA reads as TGTGCCAGCAGCTTAGGTCCCGAGAAGACCCAGTACTTC.

The rearrangement links TRBV25-1 to TRBJ1-6; 7 bases are shared with TRBD1. V lost 6 bases to trimming and J lost 9 bases; unmatched junction nucleotides: 8. Per the germline V gene, CDR1 is MGHDK and CDR2 is SYGVNS. The CDR3 loop spans 14 amino acids. CDR3 sequence (DNA): TGTGCCAGCAGCACTGACAGGGTTGGTTCACCCCTCCACTTT. Translating gives CASSTDRVGSPLHF. The whole variable domain, filled in from reference TRBV25-1 and TRBJ1-6, reads EADIYQTPRYLVIGTGKKITLECSQTMGHDKMYWYQQDPGMELHLIHYSYGVNSTEKGDLSSESTVSRIRTEHFPLTLESARPSHTSQYLCASSTDRVGSPLHFGNGTRLTVT.

This clonotype was observed a single time. This chain joins TRBV20-1 and TRBJ2-1; 13 bases align to TRBD2. V dropped 6 bases and J dropped 12; count of bases not matched to a gene: 14. The CDR3 contains 15 residues. In germline, CDR1 is DFQATT, CDR2 SNEGSKA (reference sequence). The CDR3: CSASLAGGRLGGQFF. DNA of the CDR3: TGCAGTGCGTCACTAGCGGGAGGGCGGCTAGGTGGGCAGTTCTTC.

The sample holds many counts of this clonotype. The chain employs TRBV24-1 and TRBJ1-2, with a possible D match to TRBD1 (5 bases). The CDR3 spans 15 residues. The V end was cut by 4 bases, the J end by 3 bases, with 14 bases between. Germline V gene data show CDR1 as KGHDR and CDR2 as SFDVKD. The chain's CDR3 is CATSDRTGSYYGYTF. The CDR3 region has the DNA TGTGCCACCAGTGACCGAACAGGCTCCTACTATGGCTACACCTTC.

There are a few counts of this clonotype. This chain uses TRBV12-3 or TRBV12-4 with TRBJ2-5; no clear D gene. With 5 bases removed from V and 5 bases from J, the gap between germline ends came to 15 bases. This CDR3 has 14 residues. CDR3 in amino acids: CASSPRQGPETQYF. The CDR3 nucleotides are TGTGCCAGCAGTCCCCGCCAAGGCCCTGAGACCCAGTACTTC.

V gene TRBV24-1 combines with J gene TRBJ2-7, with TRBD1 matching 10 bases. Trimming at V came to 9 bases and at J to 3 bases, leaving 4 bases not matched to a gene. CDR3 size: 13 residues. Germline CDR1 is KGHDR and CDR2 is SFDVKD. The DNA for the CDR3 is TGTGCCACCCGACAGGGGGCCCACTACGAGCAGTACTTC. This translates into CATRQGAHYEQYF.

The chain uses TRBV10-2 and TRBJ1-1; 8 bases are a match to TRBD1. V was clipped by 6 bases and J by 3 bases; unmatched bases: 6. The germline V gene has CDR1 WSHSY and CDR2 SAAADI. The CDR3 consists of 14 residues. CDR3: CASSQGAFDTEAFF. CDR3 in DNA: TGCGCCAGCAGCCAGGGGGCATTTGACACTGAAGCTTTCTTT.

The chain links TRBV28 to TRBJ1-1, with TRBD1 matching 8 bases. Trimming cost V 4 bases and J 0 bases; bases outside gene matches: 1. Germline V lookup: CDR1 MDHEN, CDR2 SYDVKM. The CDR3 loop spans 14 amino acids. The DNA for the CDR3 is TGTGCCAGCAGTTCGGGACAGGTGAACACTGAAGCTTTCTTT. Residues: CASSSGQVNTEAFF.

This CDR3 is CASSGMVLSFGANVLTF. The CDR3 DNA reads as TGTGCCAGCAGTGGGATGGTATTGAGCTTTGGGGCCAACGTCCTGACTTTC. The chain uses TRBV2 and TRBJ2-6; D gene uncertain. Germline CDR1 SNHLY, CDR2 FYNNEI. This CDR3 comprises 17 residues. Trimming left V 4 bases short and J 3 bases short, with 16 bases between.

Concerning this clonotype itself: The missing conserved phenylalanine or tryptophan at the end of this CDR3 makes a read error likely. This chain links TRBV25-1 with TRBJ2-1; 10 nucleotides agree with TRBD2. The CDR3 runs 15 residues. V lost 1 base and J lost 8; bases outside the gene matches: 5. Germline-derived CDR1 and CDR2 are MGHDK and SYGVNS. CDR3 DNA sequence: TGTGCCAGCAGTGAATTGGCTAGCGGGAGCGATGAGCAGTTCCTC. It encodes CASSELASGSDEQFL.

The chain employs TRBV3-1 and TRBJ1-4; 8 bases agree with TRBD1. CDR1 is LGHDT, CDR2 YNNKEL, per germline (reference sequence). CDR3 size: 15 residues. The junction had 0 bases not matched to a gene; V was cut back by 3 bases and J by 0 bases. Here the CDR3 DNA reads TGTGCCAGCAGCCAGGGACAGGCAACTAATGAAAAACTGTTTTTT. Protein: CASSQGQATNEKLFF.

CDR3 nucleotide sequence: TGTGCCAGCAGCTCTGGACTGAAAAGCTCCTATAATTCACCCCTCCACTTT. It codes for CASSSGLKSSYNSPLHF. V is TRBV7-2 and J is TRBJ1-6, with D unresolved. Germline lookup yields CDR1 SGHTA and CDR2 FQGNSA. V lost 4 bases, J lost 0 bases, and 13 bases lay in between. The CDR3 runs 17 residues.

This clonotype was counted only a few times. V usage is TRBV4-1 and J usage is TRBJ2-2; D not certain. Trimming took off 0 bases at V and 7 bases at J, with 3 bases between the two ends. The CDR3 consists of 12 residues. The germline CDR1 and CDR2 sequences are MGHRA and YSYEKL. CDR3: CASSQDFGELFF. For the CDR3, the DNA is TGCGCCAGCAGCCAAGATTTCGGGGAGCTGTTTTTT.

This chain uses TRBV7-2 with TRBJ2-5, with a weak D call TRBD1 (6 bases). This CDR3 contains 13 residues. Trimming took 3 bases from V and 7 from J, leaving 12 bases between them. CDR1 SGHTA and CDR2 FQGNSA come from the germline V gene. The CDR3 here is CASSLNRDGTQYF. CDR3 bases: TGTGCCAGCAGCTTGAACAGGGATGGGACCCAGTACTTC.

This clonotype was counted between two and nine times. The chain carries TRBV29-1 and TRBJ1-1; D not resolved. Between the trimmed V and J ends, which lost 3 bases and 8 bases, there was a span of 16 bases. CDR3 length: 13 residues. Germline V CDR1 and CDR2: SQVTM, ANQGSEA. This chain's CDR3 is CSVDLLKRWEAFF. CDR3 coding DNA: TGCAGCGTTGACCTATTAAAACGCTGGGAAGCTTTCTTT.

The table lists this clonotype with many counts. In nucleotides, the CDR3 is TGCAGTGCTAGAGAGTTTACGTCTTACTACGAGCAGTACTTC. This sequence encodes CSAREFTSYYEQYF. This chain joins TRBV20-1 and TRBJ2-7; D remains unclear. CDR1 is DFQATT, CDR2 SNEGSKA, per germline (reference sequence). The CDR3 sequence is 14 residues long. The V and J ends lost 0 bases and 3 bases respectively, with 12 bases between them.

This clonotype was counted only a few times. The rearrangement joins TRBV2 to TRBJ2-3, with 9 nucleotides matching TRBD2. Germline V gene data show CDR1 as SNHLY and CDR2 as FYNNEI. Trimming removed 5 bases from V and 3 bases from J; junction bases left unmatched: 6. This CDR3 is 15 amino acids long. CDR3 protein: CASSPGTSSTDTQYF. The CDR3 bases are TGTGCCAGCAGTCCCGGGACTAGCTCGACAGATACGCAGTATTTT.

The chain uses TRBV12-3 or TRBV12-4 and TRBJ1-2, with 7 bases that match TRBD1. The CDR3 sequence is 14 residues long. J lost 8 bases, V lost 8 bases, and 14 bases had no gene match. The CDR3: CASVTAGGIGGYTF. The DNA of the CDR3 is TGTGCCAGCGTGACGGCAGGGGGAATTGGGGGCTACACCTTC.

In this sample, this clonotype turned up many times. The V and J genes are TRBV12-3 or TRBV12-4 and TRBJ2-1; D is ambiguous. Between the trimmed V and J ends, which lost 3 bases and 4 bases, there was a span of 4 bases. The CDR3 runs to 12 residues. CDR3 nucleotides: TGTGCCAGCAGTTTGGGTTACAATGAGCAGTTCTTC. This encodes CASSLGYNEQFF.

This clonotype came up many times. The rearrangement uses TRBV30 and TRBJ2-5, with 10 nucleotides matching TRBD2. V shed 0 bases and J 5 bases; nucleotides not matched to a gene: 6. CDR1 is GTSNPN, CDR2 SVGIG, per germline (reference sequence). The CDR3 length is 15 residues. Here the CDR3 DNA reads TGTGCCTGGAGTGTCGGTAGCGGGGGGAGGGAGACCCAGTACTTC. Protein sequence: CAWSVGSGGRETQYF.

The chain links TRBV5-1 to TRBJ2-2, with D unresolved. V lost 0 bases and J lost 1, with 7 bases in between. This CDR3 has 15 amino acids. Germline V gene sequence: CDR1 SGHRS, CDR2 YFSETQ. The CDR3: CASSLGQKNTGELFF. The DNA of the CDR3 is TGCGCCAGCAGCTTGGGTCAGAAGAACACCGGGGAGCTGTTTTTT.

The count of this clonotype is one. This rearrangement joins TRBV7-9 to TRBJ1-6; D uncertain. V was shortened by 2 bases and J by 8 bases, with 13 bases between the two germline ends. CDR3 size: 15 residues. In germline, CDR1 is SEHNR, CDR2 FQNEAQ (reference sequence). CDR3 in DNA: TGTGCCAGCAGCTTAAATAACAGAATGGATTCACCCCTCCACTTT. Its protein is CASSLNNRMDSPLHF.

This chain uses TRBV20-1 with TRBJ2-2; TRBD1 matches at 9 bases. This CDR3 spans 15 amino acids. V lost 4 bases to trimming and J lost 0 bases; unmatched junction nucleotides: 3. Germline CDR1 and CDR2: DFQATT and SNEGSKA (reference sequence). The CDR3 bases are TGCAGTGCTATGAGACAGGGGGCGAACACCGGGGAGCTGTTTTTT. Its translation: CSAMRQGANTGELFF.

There are a few counts of this clonotype. The V and J genes are TRBV5-4 and TRBJ1-2; 10 bases are shared with TRBD1. The CDR3 runs 15 residues. From germline, CDR1 is SGHNT and CDR2 YYREEE (reference sequence). The V gene end was trimmed by 0 bases and the J gene end by 3 bases; junction bases not matched to a gene: 2. The CDR3 protein is CASSLGGTGDYGYTF. As DNA, the CDR3 is TGTGCCAGCAGCTTGGGAGGGACAGGGGACTATGGCTACACCTTC.

The table lists this clonotype with many counts. J is TRBJ2-3 and V is TRBV7-9, with 10 bases matching TRBD1. Germline V lookup: CDR1 SEHNR, CDR2 FQNEAQ (reference sequence). CDR3 length: 16 residues. Trimming took 5 bases from V and 3 from J; bases not matched to a gene: 8. CDR3 protein: CASSRPGQGGTDTQYF. The CDR3 DNA is TGTGCCAGCAGCCGGCCCGGACAGGGGGGGACAGATACGCAGTATTTT.

The V and J genes are TRBV5-1 and TRBJ2-7, with TRBD1 identical over 8 bases. The CDR3 sequence is 14 residues long. The V gene end was trimmed by 3 bases and the J gene end by 5 bases; junction bases not matched to a gene: 7. CDR1 SGHRS and CDR2 YFSETQ come from the germline V gene. The CDR3 nucleotides read TGCGCCAGCAGCTCAGGGGGCTCCTTGGACGAGCAGTACTTC. Protein sequence: CASSSGGSLDEQYF.